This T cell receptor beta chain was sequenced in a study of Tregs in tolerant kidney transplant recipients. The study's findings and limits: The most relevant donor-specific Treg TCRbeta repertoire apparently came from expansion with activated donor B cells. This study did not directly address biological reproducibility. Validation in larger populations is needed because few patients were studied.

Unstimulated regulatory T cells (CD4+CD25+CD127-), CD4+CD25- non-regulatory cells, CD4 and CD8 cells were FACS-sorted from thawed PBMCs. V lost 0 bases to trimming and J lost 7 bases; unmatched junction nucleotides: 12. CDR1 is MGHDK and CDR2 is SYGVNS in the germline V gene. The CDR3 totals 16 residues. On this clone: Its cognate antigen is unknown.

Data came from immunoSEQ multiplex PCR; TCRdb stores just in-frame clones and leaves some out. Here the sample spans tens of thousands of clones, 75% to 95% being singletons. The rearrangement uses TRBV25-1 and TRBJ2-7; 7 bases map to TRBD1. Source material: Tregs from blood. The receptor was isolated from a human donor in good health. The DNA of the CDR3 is TGTGCCAGCAGTGAATATAACCCCCGGACAGGTGGAGAGCAGTACTTC. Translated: CASSEYNPRTGGEQYF.